The present T cell receptor beta chain was sequenced within a study of blood T cell repertoires in COVID-19. Whole-study context: Collection of acute and convalescent COVID-19 samples took place in the United States, Italy and Spain. Sources were T cells, B-cell-depleted T cells, or PBMCs; the material itself was cDNA or gDNA.

Authors' analysis steps: Counts of nucleated cells, estimated from reference gene primer amplification, were obtained. The table came from immunoSEQ multiplex PCR; TCRdb's copy has only in-frame clones and leaves some out. The D gene and trimming were derived from the DNA, and the V and J assignments and clone size from that table. The sample records 130,000 to 150,000 clones, around 80% being singletons. This sequence was found in a woman over 75 in a cohort sampled during active or convalescent COVID-19. Material for sequencing was peripheral blood.

The CDR3 nucleotides read TGTGCCAGCAGCCTACAGTGGGGCGGTGATAGAGCTTTCTTT. Translated: CASSLQWGGDRAFF. The chain links TRBV3-1 (or the pseudogene TRBV3-2) to TRBJ1-1, with D possibly TRBD1 on 5 matching bases. Trimming cost V 4 bases and J 10 bases, with 19 bases left between them. CDR1 is LGHDT and CDR2 is YNNKEL in the germline V gene (reference sequence). This CDR3 region has 14 residues.